This T cell receptor beta chain appears in the sequencing data of a study of blood T cell repertoires in COVID-19. CDR3 length: 13 residues. With V trimmed by 1 base and J by 4 bases, 1 base remained unmatched. Per germline, CDR1 SGHRS and CDR2 YFSETQ. Profiling relied on immunoSEQ multiplex PCR, and the TCRdb table lists in-frame clones only, not all of them. The sample shows roughly 160,000 clones, about four fifths of them seen only once. Sequencing was performed on peripheral blood. The rearrangement uses TRBV5-1 and TRBJ2-7; 8 bases map to TRBD2. This receptor was taken from a woman older than 75 with active or convalescent COVID-19. The CDR3 is CASSLPSGYEQYF. The CDR3 DNA reads as TGCGCCAGCAGCTTGCCTAGCGGGTACGAGCAGTACTTC.